This T cell receptor (beta chain) was documented in a study of CD8 T cells in Susac syndrome. Deletions cut 6 bases from V and 8 bases from J, with 17 bases between. CDR3 length equals 14 residues. Germline-derived CDR1 and CDR2 are LNHDA and SQIVND (reference sequence). Random hexamers primed reverse transcription of about 0.5 to 1 ug RNA. TCR beta CDR3 was amplified by immunoSEQ multiplex PCR. This amplification extended across 54 Vbeta and 13 Jbeta segments. One entry per CDR3 protein, called by TCRdb with MiXCR from the immunoSEQ multiplex PCR reads. The table shows 150,000 to 200,000 distinct CDR3 sequences, with about 95% occurring only once. TCR beta sequencing was performed on blood CD8+ and CD4+ T cells.

The source material was CD4+ T cells from PBMCs. V usage is TRBV19 and J usage is TRBJ2-1; D may match TRBD1 or TRBD2 (7 bases each). This TCR came from a human donor with Susac syndrome. The CDR3 loop is CASRNRGREDEQFF. Here the CDR3 DNA reads TGTGCCAGTAGGAACAGGGGCCGGGAGGATGAGCAGTTCTTC. The full variable domain, in which reference TRBV19 and TRBJ2-1 provide the parts outside the CDR3, is DGGITQSPKYLFRKEGQNVTLSCEQNLNHDAMYWYRQDPGQGLRLIYYSQIVNDFQKGDIAEGYSVSREKKESFPLTVTSAQKNPTAFYLCASRNRGREDEQFFGPGTRLTVL.